One T cell receptor (beta chain) is described in this entry. As yet, its antigen is unknown. V gave up 0 bases and J gave up 10 bases; unmatched junction bases: 12. The length of the CDR3 is 17 residues. Germline loops: CDR1 SGDLS, CDR2 YYNGEE. These data come from a study of shared clonotypes between healthy human individuals. Whole-study context: Each donor's CD8 memory used one plate, CD8 naive two, each CD4 subset three. Overall study results and limits: Larger estimated richness was generally recorded for naive subsets relative to memory subsets. The study's rarefaction showed incomplete sorted-subset sequencing despite large depth.

On sorted subsets, replicate PCRs used approximately 190 ng DNA, or some 27,000 T cell genomes. Profiling relied on immunoSEQ multiplex PCR, and the TCRdb table lists in-frame clones only, not all of them. The repertoire holds roughly 2 million clones, with approximately 95% as singletons. This sequence was found in a man younger than 35 in good health. This chain links TRBV9 with TRBJ2-1; 11 bases align to TRBD1. The sample consisted of naive CD4+ T cells sorted from blood. Subset: CD45RA+ positively selected. Here the CDR3 reads CASSVEEVRTGGGEQFF. CDR3 DNA: TGTGCCAGCAGCGTAGAGGAGGTAAGGACAGGGGGCGGCGAGCAGTTCTTC.